The 22 T cell receptor beta chains presented below share a single source sample, sequenced in a study of beta chain features in type 1 diabetes. Findings of the study overall: Within each of all four CD4+ subsets, Type 1 diabetes patients had TCRB CDR3s that were moderately but significantly shorter.

Sequenced material consisted of expressed TCRB transcripts (all of the isolated RNA was reverse transcribed). Method: immunoSEQ multiplex PCR; TCRdb's copy keeps in-frame clones and lacks some. The sample includes roughly 150,000 clones, approximately 7.8% of them seen just once. These TCRs' antigens remain unknown. The sequencing input was central memory CD4+ T cells from blood. Source of these receptors: a woman in her forties with type 1 diabetes.

This clone occurred a few times. The chain has TRBV28 and TRBJ2-4; D gene ambiguous. The CDR3 is made up of 13 amino acids. The V gene lost 5 bases and the J gene lost 7 bases, with 12 bases spanning the gap. Germline V CDR1 and CDR2: MDHEN, SYDVKM. The CDR3 sequence: CASSGLEHNIQYF. The CDR3 DNA sequence: TGTGCCAGCAGTGGGCTTGAGCACAACATTCAGTACTTC.

V is TRBV11-3 and J is TRBJ2-1; 8 bases are shared with TRBD2. The germline gives CDR1 SGHNT, CDR2 YENEEA. CDR3 size: 15 residues. V was pared by 5 bases and J by 1 base, with 4 bases of the junction left unmatched. CDR3 bases: TGTGCCAGCAGCCGGGAGGGGGGGTCCTACAATGAGCAGTTCTTC. It is translated as CASSREGGSYNEQFF.

The table lists this clone with a few counts. The chain links TRBV5-4 to TRBJ1-4; no definite D call. V lost 5 bases to trimming and J lost 0 bases, with 11 bases between them. Germline CDR1 and CDR2: SGHNT and YYREEE (reference sequence). This CDR3 spans 15 amino acids. The DNA of the CDR3 is TGTGCCAGCAGTCGCGCCGGGGCAACTAATGAAAAACTGTTTTTT. Encoded protein: CASSRAGATNEKLFF.

J is TRBJ2-7 and V is TRBV5-1; D gene uncertain. The CDR3 contains 13 residues. Germline V CDR1 and CDR2: SGHRS, YFSETQ. V gave up 0 bases and J gave up 3 bases, with 7 bases separating them. This CDR3 is CASSLGQNYEQYF. CDR3 bases: TGCGCCAGCAGCTTGGGGCAGAACTACGAGCAGTACTTC.

V gene TRBV15 combines with J gene TRBJ2-2; TRBD1 agrees at 9 bases. The CDR3 is 14 amino acids. V trimming: 7 bases; J trimming: 5 bases; junction bases outside the gene matches: 5. Germline CDR1 and CDR2: LNHNV and YYDKDF (reference sequence). Here the CDR3 reads CATNRGQGTGELFF. The DNA for the CDR3 is TGTGCCACCAACAGGGGGCAAGGTACCGGGGAGCTGTTTTTT.

This clone was detected ten times or more. The V gene is TRBV6-6, the J gene TRBJ2-7; the match to TRBD1 covers 8 bases. The germline V gene encodes CDR1 MNHNY and CDR2 SVGAGI (reference sequence). The trim removed 6 bases at V and 6 bases at J, leaving 7 bases unmatched. This CDR3 spans 13 amino acids. CDR3 in amino acids: CASRVRGQGEQYF. In DNA form, the CDR3 reads TGTGCCAGCAGGGTCAGGGGGCAGGGCGAGCAGTACTTC.

This clone was counted only a few times. The CDR3, as DNA: TGTGCCAGCAGCCTGGGGGCGACAGTTATCCAAGAGACCCAGTACTTC. It codes for CASSLGATVIQETQYF. The rearrangement uses TRBV5-5 and TRBJ2-5, with D perhaps matching TRBD1 (6 bases). The CDR3 spans 16 residues. Per germline, CDR1 SGHKS and CDR2 YYEKEE (reference sequence). The V gene lost 4 bases and the J gene lost 1 base, with 17 bases spanning the gap.

The chain combines TRBV4-3 with TRBJ1-1; D might be TRBD1 (6 bases). The CDR3 has 18 residues. Trimming took 1 base from V and 1 from J, leaving 19 bases between them. The germline CDR1 and CDR2 sequences are LGHNA and YSLEER. CDR3 loop: CASSQGGAQGRWNTEAFF. CDR3 bases: TGCGCCAGCAGCCAAGGAGGGGCCCAGGGGCGTTGGAACACTGAAGCTTTCTTT.

The rearrangement links TRBV9 to TRBJ1-5, with 9 nucleotides matching TRBD1. This CDR3 is 15 amino acids long. Germline V lookup: CDR1 SGDLS, CDR2 YYNGEE. The junction had 7 bases not matched to a gene; V was cut back by 4 bases and J by 5 bases. Here the CDR3 reads CASSPGQGDYQPQHF. The CDR3 DNA reads as TGTGCCAGCAGCCCGGGACAGGGAGATTATCAGCCCCAGCATTTT.

This clone occurred many times. V is TRBV28 and J is TRBJ1-1; maybe TRBD1 (5 bases). With 3 bases removed from V and 4 bases from J, the gap between germline ends came to 12 bases. The germline gives CDR1 MDHEN, CDR2 SYDVKM. This CDR3 is built from 14 residues. CDR3 residues: CASSFRRDSTEAFF. The CDR3, as DNA: TGTGCCAGCAGTTTCCGGCGGGACTCCACTGAAGCTTTCTTT.

This clone showed up just a few times. The genes are TRBV11-2 and TRBJ2-3; no definite D call. Looked up from germline, CDR1 is SGHAT and CDR2 is FQNNGV. V shed 5 bases and J shed 1 base, with 10 bases lying between them. The CDR3 covers 14 residues. The CDR3 region is CASSPRSRTDTQYF. In nucleotides, the CDR3 is TGTGCCAGCAGCCCTAGAAGCCGCACAGATACGCAGTATTTT.

This clone was seen a few times. The chain links TRBV28 to TRBJ1-1; D remains ambiguous. Trimming shortened V by 8 bases and J by 3 bases, and 10 bases separated the two germline ends. Per the germline V gene, CDR1 is MDHEN and CDR2 is SYDVKM. There are 12 residues in the CDR3. The CDR3 coding sequence is TGTGCCAGCCGAGCGGCGGACACTGAAGCTTTCTTT. Translating it yields CASRAADTEAFF.

A few counts support this clone. This sequence joins TRBV4-2 and TRBJ2-3; 10 bases map to TRBD2. After removal of 6 bases from V and 4 bases from J, the junction contained 4 bases not matched to a gene. This CDR3 contains 14 residues. The germline V gene has CDR1 LGHNA and CDR2 YNFKEQ. The CDR3 here is CASSASGSADTQYF. As DNA, the CDR3 is TGTGCCAGCAGTGCTAGCGGGAGTGCAGATACGCAGTATTTT.

This chain uses TRBV7-3 with TRBJ2-2, with 9 bases identical to TRBD2. The CDR3 runs to 15 residues. The J segment lost 9 bases and the V segment lost 3 bases, leaving 8 bases of the junction unmatched. Germline lookup yields CDR1 SGHTA and CDR2 FQGTGA. This CDR3 reads CASSLLAGDKRELFF. The CDR3 bases are TGTGCCAGCAGCTTGTTAGCGGGAGATAAGAGGGAGCTGTTTTTT.

The chain combines TRBV4-1 with TRBJ2-1; D ambiguous. The CDR3 has 13 residues. Germline V CDR1 and CDR2: MGHRA, YSYEKL. V lost 0 bases and J lost 10, with 10 bases in between. The CDR3 region is CASSQEREREQFF. CDR3 sequence (DNA): TGCGCCAGCAGCCAAGAACGAGAAAGAGAGCAGTTCTTC.

In its sample, this clone was seen many times. The CDR3 is CAISERGANYGYTF. Here the CDR3 DNA reads TGTGCCATCAGTGAGCGGGGGGCTAACTATGGCTACACCTTC. This sequence joins TRBV10-3 and TRBJ1-2; D is perhaps TRBD1 (5 bases). Germline CDR1 reads ENHRY; CDR2 reads SYGVKD. The CDR3 is 14 residues long. The V and J ends lost 2 bases and 0 bases respectively, with 7 bases between them.

The chain carries TRBV5-1 and TRBJ2-1, with TRBD1 matching over 9 bases. This CDR3 contains 18 residues. The germline gives CDR1 SGHRS, CDR2 YFSETQ. Trimming at V came to 1 base and at J to 7 bases, leaving 15 bases not matched to a gene. The CDR3 is CASSLTPPTGGLVNEQFF. The CDR3 region has the DNA TGCGCCAGCAGCTTGACCCCCCCAACAGGGGGCTTAGTGAATGAGCAGTTCTTC.

This clone appeared a few times. CDR3 sequence: CASSPGTGETGELFF. The CDR3 nucleotides are TGTGCCAGCAGCCCCGGGACAGGGGAAACCGGGGAGCTGTTTTTT. The chain is built from TRBV7-3 and TRBJ2-2, with 10 bases lining up with TRBD1. Trimming cost V 5 bases and J 5 bases; bases outside gene matches: 5. Germline assignment: CDR1 SGHTA and CDR2 FQGTGA. The CDR3 runs 15 residues.

The chain joins TRBV28 to TRBJ1-5, with TRBD1 matching 7 bases. Germline V gives CDR1 MDHEN, CDR2 SYDVKM. J was trimmed by 7 bases and V by 4 bases; bases with no gene match: 10. The CDR3 has 15 residues. The CDR3: CASSSPRQGPQPQHF. The CDR3 region has the DNA TGTGCCAGCAGTTCCCCCCGACAGGGCCCGCAGCCCCAGCATTTT.

This sequence joins TRBV7-8 and TRBJ1-1; weak D call: TRBD1 (6 bases). Trimming pared 2 bases from V and 6 bases from J, leaving 10 bases between. In germline, CDR1 is SGHVS, CDR2 FQNEAQ. The CDR3 totals 13 residues. CDR3 coding DNA: TGTGCCAGCAGCTTATTGGACAGCCCTGAAGCTTTCTTT. Its protein product is CASSLLDSPEAFF.

This clone was counted a few times. This chain uses TRBV2 with TRBJ2-1; tentative D call: TRBD2 (6 bases). Looked up from germline, CDR1 is SNHLY and CDR2 is FYNNEI. Trimming took 4 bases from V and 10 from J, leaving 17 bases between them. This CDR3 spans 14 amino acids. This CDR3 is CASSGSLSAGEQFF. DNA of the CDR3: TGTGCCAGCAGTGGGTCGTTGAGTGCGGGAGAGCAGTTCTTC.

This clone was seen only a few times. The chain links TRBV4-3 to TRBJ2-7; a possible D gene is TRBD1 (6 bases). From germline, CDR1 is LGHNA and CDR2 YSLEER. This CDR3 comprises 13 residues. V was shortened by 0 bases and J by 6 bases, with 9 bases between the two germline ends. CDR3 amino acids: CASSQEPGVEQYF. The CDR3 DNA reads TGCGCCAGCAGCCAAGAGCCAGGGGTCGAGCAGTACTTC.